This T cell receptor (beta chain) originates from a study of Graves' ophthalmopathy and Graves' hyperthyroidism. Whole-study context: The blood sample was drawn at first diagnosis and before any treatment.

Findings and limits, study-wide: It was with around 67% sensitivity and about 72% specificity that the model predicted ophthalmopathy progression.

The CDR3 has 12 residues. V was clipped by 3 bases and J by 0 bases, with 3 bases between them. The germline CDR1 and CDR2 sequences are GTSNPN and SVGIG (reference sequence). On this clonotype: Its antigen is still unknown.

RNA transcripts provided the template for amplifying TCR beta CDR3 regions. Scientists carried out first-round RT-PCR using HTBI primers and then a second-round multiplex PCR. TCRdb redid the calling of the multiplex PCR reads with MiXCR, one entry per CDR3 protein. Of approximately 640,000 distinct CDR3 sequences in the sample, roughly 41% are singletons; the top ten hold around 3%. The origin of this receptor is an adult man with Graves' ophthalmopathy. The chain uses TRBV30 and TRBJ1-3; no clear D. The sequencing input was peripheral blood. This chain's CDR3 is CAWRTSGNTIYF. CDR3 sequence (DNA): TGTGCCTGGAGGACCTCTGGAAACACCATATATTTT.